These 9 T cell receptor beta chains were all obtained from the same sample, sequenced in a study of blood T cell repertoires in COVID-19. Here immunoSEQ multiplex PCR was the method, and the copy in TCRdb shows in-frame clones only, minus some. The data hold approximately 140,000 clones, with approximately 80% observed a single time. The sequencing input was peripheral blood. These receptors were taken from a human donor in a cohort sampled during active COVID-19.

The rearrangement uses TRBV28 and TRBJ1-1; D gene uncertain. Germline V lookup: CDR1 MDHEN, CDR2 SYDVKM. Trimming left V 8 bases short and J 1 base short, with 14 bases between. The CDR3 runs to 14 residues. The CDR3 loop is CASSIPKRNTEAFF. CDR3 nucleotide sequence: TGTGCCAGCTCTATACCCAAGAGGAACACTGAAGCTTTCTTT.

The chain is built from TRBV15 and TRBJ2-7; 15 bases map to TRBD2. Trimming cost V 0 bases and J 3 bases; bases outside gene matches: 12. Germline V CDR1 and CDR2: LNHNV, YYDKDF (reference sequence). There are 20 residues in the CDR3. The DNA for the CDR3 is TGTGCCACCAGCAGAGAAAGGACTAGCGGGGGGGCCGCGTACGTCTACGAGCAGTACTTC. It encodes CATSRERTSGGAAYVYEQYF.

V and J are TRBV28 and TRBJ1-1; D is undetermined. CDR3 length: 15 residues. V lost 2 bases and J 1 base, leaving 11 bases between the germline ends. Per germline, CDR1 MDHEN and CDR2 SYDVKM. The CDR3 sequence is CASSLAAPGNTEAFF. The CDR3 DNA sequence: TGTGCCAGCAGTTTAGCGGCGCCGGGGAACACTGAAGCTTTCTTT.

The rearrangement joins TRBV11-2 to TRBJ2-2; 8 nucleotides agree with TRBD2. The V gene end was trimmed by 5 bases and the J gene end by 1 base; junction bases not matched to a gene: 9. The CDR3 sequence is 17 residues long. Germline V CDR1 and CDR2: SGHAT, FQNNGV. CDR3 in amino acids: CASSPDTGTRNTGELFF. The DNA for the CDR3 is TGTGCCAGCAGCCCCGATACCGGGACTAGGAACACCGGGGAGCTGTTTTTT.

CDR3 nucleotides: TGTGCCAGCACCCCTACCAATAATCAGCCCCAGCATTTT. As protein: CASTPTNNQPQHF. The chain has TRBV6-5 and TRBJ1-5; no clear D. Germline loops: CDR1 MNHEY, CDR2 SVGAGI. This CDR3 comprises 13 residues. The V gene lost 7 bases and the J gene lost 4 bases, with 11 bases spanning the gap.

This chain connects TRBV5-4 to TRBJ1-1, with D perhaps TRBD1 (5 bases). Looked up from germline, CDR1 is SGHNT and CDR2 is YYREEE (reference sequence). CDR3 length equals 15 residues. The V and J ends lost 1 base and 4 bases respectively, with 14 bases between them. CDR3 sequence reads: CASSLWRGWSTEAFF. As DNA, the CDR3 is TGTGCCAGCAGCTTGTGGAGGGGTTGGAGCACTGAAGCTTTCTTT. The full variable domain, in which reference TRBV5-4 and TRBJ1-1 provide the parts outside the CDR3, is ETGVTQSPTHLIKTRGQQVTLRCSSQSGHNTVSWYQQALGQGPQFIFQYYREEENGRGNFPPRFSGLQFPNYSSELNVNALELDDSALYLCASSLWRGWSTEAFFGQGTRLTVV.

V usage is TRBV29-1 and J usage is TRBJ2-7, with 9 bases that match TRBD1. Germline V gives CDR1 SQVTM, CDR2 ANQGSEA. V shed 2 bases, J shed 6 bases, and the junction held 11 bases outside the gene matches. This CDR3 contains 15 residues. DNA for the CDR3: TGCAGCGTTGAATCCGGGACAGGGTATTCCGGCGAGCAGTACTTC. Its translation is CSVESGTGYSGEQYF.

The rearrangement uses TRBV23-1 and TRBJ2-5, with D possibly matching TRBD1 (5 bases). TRBV23-1 is flagged as an ORF with uncertain function. Trimming stripped 2 bases from V and 1 base from J, with 8 bases between. The CDR3 covers 14 residues. This CDR3 reads CASSQETAQETQYF. CDR3 in DNA: TGCGCCAGCAGTCAAGAGACAGCCCAAGAGACCCAGTACTTC.

The chain employs TRBV19 and TRBJ2-3; the match to TRBD1 covers 9 bases. The CDR3 runs 15 residues. Germline-derived CDR1 and CDR2 are LNHDA and SQIVND (reference sequence). With 1 base clipped from V and 1 base from J, the junction kept 0 bases outside the gene matches. The CDR3 protein is CASSIGTGGTDTQYF. The CDR3 DNA follows: TGTGCCAGTAGTATAGGGACAGGGGGCACAGATACGCAGTATTTT.